The next 30 T cell receptor beta chains were all read from a single sample in a study of tumor-infiltrating lymphocytes in primary liver carcinoma (dated by TCRdb to 2017 to 2019). Without any cell sorting, total RNA and DNA were extracted together from approximately 22-30 mg of bulk tissue using the AllPrep DNA/RNA mini kit. TCRdb shows the sequencer as Illumina HiSeq 2500. Starting from around 520 ng total RNA, TCRbeta-specific cDNA was produced by reverse transcription with a constant-region primer and ProtoScript II reverse transcriptase. Three nested multiplex PCR rounds, following a slightly modified ARM-PCR procedure, were used to build the TCRbeta libraries. Each of the first two PCR rounds ran for about 10 cycles using multiplex TRBV1-TRBV30 forward primers together with a Cbeta reverse primer. TCRdb trimmed the raw reads at Q25, called clones with MiXCR and kept productive beta chains. Rows are combined by CDR3 protein, so each entry shows the most common genes and DNA. Present in this sample are 40,000 to 50,000 distinct CDR3 sequences, over 65% of which were seen just once. The ten largest clones represent more than 25% of the sample.

Source material: liver tumor tissue from sampling region 3. The cell subset or site label corresponds to: tumor region T3, left-lateral pole. The receptors come from a man aged 35-49 years with primary liver carcinoma and hepatitis B virus infection.

The chain joins TRBV11-2 to TRBJ2-6; 9 bases fit TRBD2. V was clipped by 4 bases and J by 3 bases; unmatched bases: 4. Looked up from germline, CDR1 is SGHAT and CDR2 is FQNNGV. There are 16 residues in the CDR3. DNA of the CDR3: TGTGCCAGCAGCTCGGGACTAGCTGATGGGGCCAACGTCCTGACTTTC. Encoded protein: CASSSGLADGANVLTF. The whole variable domain, remainder taken from reference TRBV11-2 and TRBJ2-6, is EAGVAQSPRYKIIEKRQSVAFWCNPISGHATLYWYQQILGQGPKLLIQFQNNGVVDDSQLPKDRFSAERLKGVDSTLKIQPAKLEDSAVYLCASSSGLADGANVLTFGAGSRLTVL.

This clonotype has a count of ten or more. CDR3 DNA sequence: TGCAGCGTTGGACAGGGGAGTATCGGCGCCGGGGAGCTGTTTTTT. This translates into CSVGQGSIGAGELFF. The chain links TRBV29-1 to TRBJ2-2, with 8 nucleotides matching TRBD1. J gave up 6 bases and V 4 bases, and 10 bases lay outside the gene matches. The CDR3 consists of 15 residues. In germline, CDR1 is SQVTM, CDR2 ANQGSEA.

This clonotype is a singleton in its sample. The CDR3 does not end in the conserved phenylalanine or tryptophan, so this is likely a read error. The chain is built from TRBV29-1 and TRBJ2-3, with TRBD1 matching over 9 bases. Looked up from germline, CDR1 is SQVTM and CDR2 is ANQGSEA. The CDR3 covers 14 residues. CDR3 coding DNA: TGCAGTGTTGTGGCCGGGACAGGGCTAGGTACGCAGTATTTG. Protein sequence: CSVVAGTGLGTQYL.

This clonotype was counted a few times. The V and J genes are TRBV18 and TRBJ1-1; TRBD1 aligns across 8 bases. The CDR3 covers 15 residues. After removal of 7 bases from V and 4 bases from J, the junction contained 11 bases not matched to a gene. Germline values: CDR1 KGHSH, CDR2 LQKENI. CDR3: CASLPTTGVVTEAFF. The CDR3 DNA sequence: TGTGCCAGCTTACCGACGACAGGGGTAGTCACTGAAGCTTTCTTT.

A remark on this clonotype: A much larger clone differs from this one at a single base, so this may be a read error. The V and J genes are TRBV5-1 and TRBJ1-4, with 9 bases that match TRBD1. V lost 0 bases, J lost 7 bases, and 4 bases stayed unmatched. Germline V CDR1 and CDR2: SGHRS, YFSETQ. The CDR3 has 15 amino acids. CDR3 loop: CASSLVTGGAEKLFF. For the CDR3, the DNA is TGCGCCAGCAGCTTGGTGACAGGGGGTGCTGAAAAACTGTTTTTT. Using reference TRBV5-1 and TRBJ1-4 for the parts outside the CDR3, the full variable domain is KAGVTQTPRYLIKTRGQQVTLSCSPISGHRSVSWYQQTPGQGLQFLFEYFSETQRNKGNFPGRFSGRQFSNSRSEMNVSTLELGDSALYLCASSLVTGGAEKLFFGSGTQLSVL.

V is TRBV11-1 and J is TRBJ2-1; TRBD2 agrees at 11 bases. The germline CDR1 and CDR2 sequences are SGHAT and FQDESV (reference sequence). The ends lost 5 bases at V and 9 bases at J; junction bases unmatched: 6. CDR3 size: 14 residues. CDR3: CASSRTSGWSEQFF. CDR3 nucleotides: TGTGCCAGCAGCCGGACTAGCGGGTGGAGTGAGCAGTTCTTC.

Remarks on this clonotype: The CDR3 does not close with the conserved phenylalanine or tryptophan, likely indicating a read error. The chain recombines TRBV11-2 with TRBJ2-7; maybe TRBD1 (5 bases). This CDR3 has 17 amino acids. Germline values: CDR1 SGHAT, CDR2 FQNNGV. V lost 4 bases, J lost 9 bases, and 28 bases lay in between. The CDR3 region is CASSSRTRGANRHGQYL. The CDR3 DNA is TGTGCCAGCAGCTCCCGGACAAGGGGCGCTAACAGACACGGGCAGTACCTC.

Concerning this clonotype: One end of the junction does not line up with germline, which may come from a read error. J is TRBJ2-7 and V is TRBV6-5; 15 bases are shared with TRBD2. Per germline, CDR1 MNHEY and CDR2 SVGAGI. CDR3 length: 15 residues. CDR3 bases: TGTGCCAGCAGTTGGGGACTAGCGGGAGGCTACGAGCAGTGCTTC. It yields the protein CASSWGLAGGYEQCF.

This rearrangement joins TRBV27 to TRBJ2-7; the D is unclear. In germline, CDR1 is MNHEY, CDR2 SMNVEV (reference sequence). V lost 3 bases and J 4 bases, leaving 10 bases between the germline ends. There are 13 residues in the CDR3. The CDR3 sequence: CASSFRVLYEQYF. The CDR3 nucleotides read TGTGCCAGCAGTTTTAGGGTTTTGTACGAGCAGTACTTC.

The chain couples TRBV6-1 to TRBJ1-4, with a weak D call TRBD1 (5 bases). Germline V gene sequence: CDR1 MNHNS, CDR2 SASEGT. V lost 5 bases and J 7 bases, leaving 14 bases between the germline ends. This CDR3 has 14 amino acids. For the CDR3, the DNA is TGTGCCAGCAGTTGGGAAGGGGCGAGTGAAAAACTGTTTTTT. This codes for CASSWEGASEKLFF.

About this clonotype: The germline gene is not matched at one end of the junction; a read error may be the cause. The chain links TRBV5-6 to TRBJ1-6; D call uncertain. The CDR3 is 14 amino acids. Germline V gene lookup returns CDR1 SGHDT and CDR2 YYEEEE. The CDR3 DNA reads as TGTGCCATCAGAGGTAGCTCAATCAATTCACCCCACCACTTT. It specifies CAIRGSSINSPHHF.

This clonotype was counted a single time. This CDR3 is missing its conserved last phenylalanine or tryptophan, likely due to a read error. The DNA is omitted, as the CDR3 cannot be located on it reliably, and the CDR3 follows TCRdb's listing. The chain recombines TRBV4-2 with TRBJ2-1; the D call TRBD2 from the table was never checked on the DNA. Germline V CDR1 and CDR2: LGHNA, YNFKEQ. The CDR3 adds up to 16 amino acids, both ends counted. The CDR3 sequence: CASGTSGSATYNEQSL.

Notes on this clonotype: A junction boundary mismatches the germline segment, possibly from a read error. The rearrangement uses TRBV12-3 or TRBV12-4 and TRBJ2-7; D unclear. The CDR3 consists of 14 residues. CDR3 sequence: CTSSPHGLSYEQYF. As DNA, the CDR3 is TGTACCAGCAGTCCTCACGGGTTATCCTACGAGCAGTACTTC.

As regards this clonotype: The junction shows a germline mismatch at one end, possibly a read error. The rearrangement links TRBV5-6 to TRBJ2-1; D ambiguous. The CDR3 contains 16 residues. Germline V lookup: CDR1 SGHDT, CDR2 YYEEEE. The CDR3 protein is CASSLPGISSYDEQFF. The CDR3 nucleotides are TGTGCCAGCAGCCTCCCGGGTATAAGCTCCTACGATGAGCAGTTCTTC.

CDR3 in DNA: TGTGCCGGCTGCTTGGGCGGTGGGGATGAGCAGTTCTTC. Translating it yields CAGCLGGGDEQFF. The V and J genes are TRBV11-2 and TRBJ2-1, with D hard to call. The CDR3 loop spans 13 amino acids. V was cut by 11 bases and J by 8 bases, with 19 bases left in between. CDR1 SGHAT and CDR2 FQNNGV come from the germline V gene.

This chain connects TRBV5-4 to TRBJ2-5; TRBD1 aligns across 7 bases. The V and J ends lost 6 bases and 2 bases, in that order; junction bases with no gene match: 13. The germline CDR1 and CDR2 sequences are SGHNT and YYREEE (reference sequence). The CDR3 is made up of 16 amino acids. DNA for the CDR3: TGTGCCAGCACCCACGACCGGGACAGAGGACAAGAGACCCAGTACTTC. This codes for CASTHDRDRGQETQYF.

Turning to this clonotype: A junction end diverges from the germline sequence, so it may reflect a read error. The chain employs TRBV7-8 and TRBJ2-7, with D possibly being TRBD1 (5 bases). The CDR3 is 15 amino acids. In germline, CDR1 is SGHVS, CDR2 FQNEAQ. The chain's CDR3 is CASSLHSDTLYELYF. The CDR3 region has the DNA TGTGCCAGCAGCTTACACTCGGACACTTTATACGAGCTGTACTTC.

A note on this clonotype: This CDR3 is missing its conserved last phenylalanine or tryptophan, likely due to a read error. The chain uses TRBV5-6 and TRBJ2-7; D may be TRBD1 or TRBD2 (5 bases each). The CDR3 has 14 amino acids. V gave up 3 bases and J gave up 3 bases, with 13 bases separating them. CDR1 SGHDT and CDR2 YYEEEE come from the germline V gene. In DNA form, the CDR3 reads TGTGCCAGCAGCTGGGGGACGGCTTTCTACGAGCAGTACTTA. Protein: CASSWGTAFYEQYL.

A note on this clonotype: One junction end disagrees with the germline gene, perhaps due to a read error. CDR3 residues: CSVAGGGRTEASF. The CDR3 bases are TGCAGTGTCGCCGGGGGAGGGCGCACTGAAGCTTCCTTT. This chain uses TRBV29-1 with TRBJ1-1; tentatively, D is TRBD1 (5 bases). This CDR3 has 13 residues. CDR1 is SQVTM, CDR2 ANQGSEA, per germline.

As to this clonotype: At one boundary the junction diverges from the germline segment, which might be a read error. The chain combines TRBV6-5 with TRBJ2-1; D is undetermined. Germline V gene data show CDR1 as MNHEY and CDR2 as SVGAGI. The CDR3 length is 15 residues. The CDR3 nucleotides read TGTGCCAGCAGGACGGACGGTGCACAGACGGATGAGCGGTTCTTC. It encodes CASRTDGAQTDERFF.

This clonotype has a count of ten or more. The chain links TRBV6-1 to TRBJ1-1; D is perhaps TRBD1 (5 bases). The germline gives CDR1 MNHNS, CDR2 SASEGT. Trimming cost V 6 bases and J 3 bases, with 17 bases left between them. The length of the CDR3 is 15 residues. CDR3 nucleotide sequence: TGTGCCAGCAGAGGGGCGGGGGGAGCTTACACTGAAGCTTTCTTT. This sequence encodes CASRGAGGAYTEAFF.

The genes are TRBV11-2 and TRBJ2-3; either TRBD1 or TRBD2 may fit D (5 bases each). Germline CDR1 reads SGHAT; CDR2 reads FQNNGV. This CDR3 spans 15 amino acids. Trimming stripped 7 bases from V and 4 bases from J, with 18 bases between. The CDR3 here is CASTPRGRGADTQYF. The CDR3 coding sequence is TGTGCCAGCACCCCCCGGGGTCGGGGCGCAGATACGCAGTATTTT.

This clonotype was observed a handful of times. The junction departs from the called germline gene at one end, perhaps through a read error. V and J are TRBV13 and TRBJ2-2; 12 nucleotides align to TRBD2. Germline V CDR1 and CDR2: PRHDT, FYEKMQ (reference sequence). The CDR3 has 18 residues. CDR3 DNA sequence: TGTGTCAGCAGCTTACTGCAGCTAGCGGGAGGGCCTAACGGGGAGCTGTTTTTT. It yields the protein CVSSLLQLAGGPNGELFF.

As concerns this clonotype: No conserved phenylalanine or tryptophan ends this CDR3, so it is likely a read error. The DNA is left out, because the CDR3 cannot be placed on it with certainty; the CDR3 is given as TCRdb lists it. The rearrangement links TRBV29-1 to TRBJ2-1; TRBD1 reflects the table's D call only, with no check against the DNA. The CDR3 is 14 residues long, ends included. CDR1 is SQVTM and CDR2 is ANQGSEA in the germline V gene. The CDR3 reads CSRLPGQGVDEQSS.

This clonotype was seen a single time. The conserved phenylalanine or tryptophan is not found at the CDR3 terminus, so this likely reflects a read error. The chain links TRBV29-1 to TRBJ2-5, with 7 bases fitting TRBD2. After removal of 4 bases from V and 11 bases from J, the junction contained 13 bases not matched to a gene. The CDR3 loop spans 13 amino acids. Per germline, CDR1 SQVTM and CDR2 ANQGSEA. CDR3 sequence reads: CSVGGRAAEAQYI. As DNA, the CDR3 is TGCAGCGTTGGTGGGAGGGCCGCTGAGGCTCAGTACATC.

About this clonotype itself: An end of the junction does not agree with germline; a read error may underlie this. The chain has TRBV5-4 and TRBJ2-2; weak D call: TRBD2 (6 bases). Germline V gene sequence: CDR1 SGHNT, CDR2 YYREEE (reference sequence). CDR3 size: 16 residues. The CDR3 sequence: CASSLTERGNTGELVF. Here the CDR3 DNA reads TGTGCCAGCAGCTTGACCGAACGGGGGAACACCGGGGAGCTGGTTTTT.

The chain is built from TRBV5-4 and TRBJ2-1, with D unclear. This CDR3 region has 13 residues. Germline CDR1 is SGHNT and CDR2 is YYREEE (reference sequence). The CDR3 nucleotides are TGTGCAGGTGAGTGGTGCTCCTACAATGAGCAGTTCTTC. This sequence encodes CAGEWCSYNEQFF.

This clonotype occurred many times. This chain joins TRBV6-6 and TRBJ1-1, with D unresolved. CDR3 length equals 13 residues. Germline V gene data show CDR1 as MNHNY and CDR2 as SVGAGI (reference sequence). The germline V and J ends were trimmed by 6 bases and 0 bases, with 8 bases remaining between them. The CDR3 loop reads CASRQSMNTEAFF. Written as DNA, the CDR3 is TGTGCCAGCAGGCAGAGCATGAACACTGAAGCTTTCTTT.

Points on this clonotype: A much larger clone lies one base from this, so it may be a read error. J is TRBJ2-2 and V is TRBV5-1; TRBD1 or TRBD2 may be the D gene (6 bases each). The CDR3 covers 16 residues. Germline CDR1 and CDR2: SGHRS and YFSETQ. The CDR3 region is CASSMTGREYPGELSF. CDR3 DNA: TGCGCCAGCAGCATGACAGGTCGGGAGTACCCCGGGGAGCTGTCTTTT. Together with reference TRBV5-1 and TRBJ2-2, the CDR3 gives the full variable domain: KAGVTQTPRYLIKTRGQQVTLSCSPISGHRSVSWYQQTPGQGLQFLFEYFSETQRNKGNFPGRFSGRQFSNSRSEMNVSTLELGDSALYLCASSMTGREYPGELSFGEGSRLTVL.

The V call is TRBV12-3 or TRBV12-4, the J call TRBJ2-3; D is tentatively TRBD1 or TRBD2 (5 bases each). V was cut by 5 bases and J by 14 bases, with 17 bases left in between. CDR3 length: 12 residues. CDR3 DNA: TGTGCCAGCAGTCGGGGCACAGATAAGCGGTATTTT. It yields the protein CASSRGTDKRYF.